This T cell receptor beta chain stems from a study of post-analysis software for immune sequencing data. Across the whole study: As for disease course, relapsing-remitting, secondary progressive and progressive-relapsing multiple sclerosis were all included. Study-wide points: Controls significantly exceeded multiple sclerosis patients in normalized Chao1 diversity. Same-batch preparations were strongly co-clustered by F measure.

Turning to this clonotype: Its antigen remains unknown.

Unique molecular identifiers were carried by the TCR beta cDNA libraries. In TCRdb, the PCR reads were re-called with MiXCR into one record per CDR3 protein. The sample comprises roughly 700,000 distinct CDR3 sequences, about 32% of which are singletons, and 0.55% to 0.65% rests with the top ten. This TCR was recovered from a girl between 5 and 17 years old with multiple sclerosis. The source material was blood.

The CDR3 sequence is CASSVSGLASQETQYF. The CDR3, as DNA: TGTGCCAGCAGTGTTAGTGGGCTAGCGTCACAAGAGACCCAGTACTTC. The chain recombines TRBV25-1 with TRBJ2-5; tentative D call: TRBD2 (6 bases). CDR1 is MGHDK and CDR2 is SYGVNS in the germline V gene. The length of the CDR3 is 16 residues. The V end was cut by 4 bases, the J end by 2 bases, with 17 bases between.